Shown below are 9 T cell receptor beta chains from a single sample sequenced in a study of ipilimumab plus nivolumab after autologous stem cell transplantation (dated by TCRdb to the early 2020s). Libraries came from the immunoSEQ multiplex PCR assay. Here the immuneACCESS table is served through TCRdb, limited to in-frame sequences with V and J called. Missing clones are a known gap in these copies; in checked studies unresolved V genes cover under half, and the rest lacks a known reason. A total of about 13,000 clones appear in this sample, around four fifths of them only once. The ten largest clones take up 15% to 20% of the sample. The source was PBMCs, collected in a trial of ipilimumab plus nivolumab as post-transplant consolidation. Receptors originate from a male donor with diffuse large B-cell lymphoma.

The DNA for the CDR3 is TGCGCCAGCAGCCAGCTGGGGAGCGGGAGGGCGATCGATGAGCAGTTCTTC. The encoded protein is CASSQLGSGRAIDEQFF. The rearrangement links TRBV4-1 to TRBJ2-1, with 10 bases fitting TRBD2. With 3 bases clipped from V and 8 bases from J, the junction kept 13 bases outside the gene matches. This CDR3 has 17 residues. Germline lookup yields CDR1 MGHRA and CDR2 YSYEKL.

This clone was picked up one time. V is TRBV2 and J is TRBJ2-2; 11 nucleotides agree with TRBD2. CDR3 size: 16 residues. Germline V gives CDR1 SNHLY, CDR2 FYNNEI. V was pared by 0 bases and J by 4 bases, with 1 base of the junction left unmatched. DNA for the CDR3: TGTGCCAGCAGTGAAGCAACTAGCGGGGGCACCGGGGAGCTGTTTTTT. As protein: CASSEATSGGTGELFF.

CDR3 in DNA: TGCGCCAGCAGCTTGGAGGGCAGGGCCGGCACAGATACGCAGTATTTT. Its translation: CASSLEGRAGTDTQYF. The chain employs TRBV5-1 and TRBJ2-3; maybe TRBD1 (5 bases). V lost 0 bases and J 1 base, leaving 12 bases between the germline ends. There are 16 residues in the CDR3. CDR1 is SGHRS, CDR2 YFSETQ, per germline.

This sequence joins TRBV9 and TRBJ1-5; 7 bases fit TRBD1. This CDR3 has 14 residues. Germline CDR1 reads SGDLS; CDR2 reads YYNGEE. V was clipped by 3 bases and J by 5 bases; unmatched bases: 5. Here the CDR3 DNA reads TGTGCCAGCAGCGCCCGGGACAGTCATCAGCCCCAGCATTTT. Amino acid sequence: CASSARDSHQPQHF.

The chain uses TRBV18 and TRBJ2-7, with 10 bases identical to TRBD1. Germline CDR1 KGHSH, CDR2 LQKENI. The CDR3 consists of 15 residues. The ends lost 0 bases at V and 3 bases at J; junction bases unmatched: 2. The CDR3 is CASSPPRTGGYEQYF. The CDR3 coding sequence is TGTGCCAGCTCACCACCCAGGACAGGGGGCTACGAGCAGTACTTC.

The table lists this clone with a count of one. V is TRBV2 and J is TRBJ2-6, with 9 bases that match TRBD2. CDR1 SNHLY and CDR2 FYNNEI come from the germline V gene. The CDR3 totals 19 residues. Trimming removed 3 bases from V and 1 base from J; junction bases left unmatched: 10. The CDR3 DNA is TGTGCCAGCAGTGAGAAGGGGCTAGCGGGGCCATCTGGGGCCAACGTCCTGACTTTC. This sequence encodes CASSEKGLAGPSGANVLTF.

This sequence joins TRBV7-8 and TRBJ1-2; weak D call: TRBD1 (6 bases). V gave up 6 bases and J gave up 0 bases, with 11 bases separating them. Germline CDR1 is SGHVS and CDR2 is FQNEAQ. The CDR3 is made up of 14 amino acids. The DNA for the CDR3 is TGTGCCAGCAGTTCGACAGGAGCTAACTATGGCTACACCTTC. As protein: CASSSTGANYGYTF.

The J gene is TRBJ1-4, the V gene TRBV7-9, with TRBD1 as a possible D gene (5 bases). The CDR3 sequence is 18 residues long. V was cut by 1 base and J by 7 bases, with 22 bases left in between. The V gene's germline CDR1 is SEHNR and CDR2 FQNEAQ (reference sequence). The CDR3 region is CASSLDRSSWGKIEKLFF. The CDR3 nucleotides read TGTGCCAGCAGCTTAGACCGATCTTCCTGGGGGAAGATTGAAAAACTGTTTTTT.

This clone occurred a few times. DNA of the CDR3: TGTGCCAGCAGCCGGGACCGACCCTCTGGGGCCAACGTCCTGACTTTC. It encodes CASSRDRPSGANVLTF. The chain couples TRBV5-4 to TRBJ2-6; D could derive from TRBD1 or TRBD2 (5 bases each). V lost 4 bases, J lost 0 bases, and 11 bases lay in between. CDR1 and CDR2 from the germline V gene are SGHNT and YYREEE (reference sequence). The CDR3 spans 16 residues.